The clone carrying this T cell receptor beta chain was seen a few times. The sample originates from a study of blood T cells in healthy people across ages. Across the whole study: Capturing about one barcoded beta molecule per two T cells was achieved by template switching.

The authors ran a second PCR of roughly 6 to 12 cycles using a sample-barcoded 5' primer and a J-beta primer mix. One entry per CDR3 protein results from TCRdb running MiXCR on the 5' RACE reads. The sample has 1.5 million to 1.8 million distinct CDR3 sequences, roughly 43% seen once. Each donor gave approximately 9.5 milliliters of peripheral blood. The receptor's source is a woman between 18 and 29 years old in good health. The source material was blood.

Here the CDR3 reads CASSLGWTGYEQYF. DNA for the CDR3: TGTGCCAGCAGCTTAGGCTGGACGGGCTACGAGCAGTACTTC. V gene TRBV7-2 combines with J gene TRBJ2-7; D gene ambiguous. CDR3 length: 14 amino acids. Trimming removed 1 base at V and 3 bases at J, with 10 bases between. The germline V gene has CDR1 SGHTA and CDR2 FQGNSA.